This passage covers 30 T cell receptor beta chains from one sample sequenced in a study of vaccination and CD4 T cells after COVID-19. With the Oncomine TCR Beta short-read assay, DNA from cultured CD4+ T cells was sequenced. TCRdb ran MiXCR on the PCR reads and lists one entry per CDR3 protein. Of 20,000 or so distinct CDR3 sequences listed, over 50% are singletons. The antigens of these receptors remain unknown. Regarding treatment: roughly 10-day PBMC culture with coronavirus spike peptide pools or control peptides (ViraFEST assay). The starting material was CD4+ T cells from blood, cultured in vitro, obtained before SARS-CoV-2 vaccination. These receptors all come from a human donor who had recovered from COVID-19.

CDR3 nucleotides: TGTGCCAGCAGCTTAGCGCTAGGAAGCGGGGGGAGCTCCTACGAGCAGTACTTC. This translates into CASSLALGSGGSSYEQYF. The V gene is TRBV7-2, the J gene TRBJ2-7; TRBD2 matches at 9 bases. Per germline, CDR1 SGHTA and CDR2 FQGNSA. The CDR3 loop spans 18 amino acids. Trimming at V came to 0 bases and at J to 0 bases, leaving 9 bases not matched to a gene.

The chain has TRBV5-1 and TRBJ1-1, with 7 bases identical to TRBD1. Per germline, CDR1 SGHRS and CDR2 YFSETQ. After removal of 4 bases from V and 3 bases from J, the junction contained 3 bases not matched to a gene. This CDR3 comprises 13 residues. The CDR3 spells CASSPGGDTEAFF. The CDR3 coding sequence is TGCGCCAGCAGCCCAGGGGGGGACACTGAAGCTTTCTTT.

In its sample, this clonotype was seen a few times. The CDR3 bases are TGTGCCAGCAGCTCGGACAGCTTTGGAACTGAAGCTTTCTTT. Translated: CASSSDSFGTEAFF. This chain uses TRBV7-9 with TRBJ1-1; tentative D call: TRBD1 (6 bases). The CDR3 runs 14 residues. Germline-derived CDR1 and CDR2 are SEHNR and FQNEAQ (reference sequence). Trimming took 4 bases from V and 5 from J, leaving 14 bases between them.

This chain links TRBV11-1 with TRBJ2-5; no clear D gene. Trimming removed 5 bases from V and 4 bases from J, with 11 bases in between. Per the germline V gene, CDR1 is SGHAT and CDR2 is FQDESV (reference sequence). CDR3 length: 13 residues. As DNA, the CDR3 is TGTGCCAGCAGCCCAAGGGTTGTAGAGACCCAGTACTTC. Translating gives CASSPRVVETQYF.

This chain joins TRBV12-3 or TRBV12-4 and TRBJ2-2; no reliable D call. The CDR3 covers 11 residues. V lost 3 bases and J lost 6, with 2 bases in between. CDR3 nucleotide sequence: TGTGCCAGCAGTTTCGCCGGGGAGCTGTTTTTT. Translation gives CASSFAGELFF.

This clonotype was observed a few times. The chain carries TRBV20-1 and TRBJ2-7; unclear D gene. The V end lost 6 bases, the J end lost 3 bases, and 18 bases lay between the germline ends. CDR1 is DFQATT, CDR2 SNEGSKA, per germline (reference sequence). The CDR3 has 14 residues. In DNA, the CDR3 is TGCAGTGCGGTTCCCTCTAGTCCCATCTACGAGCAGTACTTC. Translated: CSAVPSSPIYEQYF.

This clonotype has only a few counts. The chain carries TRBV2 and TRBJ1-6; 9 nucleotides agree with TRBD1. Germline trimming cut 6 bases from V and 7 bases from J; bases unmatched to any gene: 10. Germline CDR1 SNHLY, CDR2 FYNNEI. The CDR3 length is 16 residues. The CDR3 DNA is TGTGCCAGCAGGGGCTTGGACAGGGGTTTGAATTCACCCCTCCACTTT. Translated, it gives CASRGLDRGLNSPLHF.

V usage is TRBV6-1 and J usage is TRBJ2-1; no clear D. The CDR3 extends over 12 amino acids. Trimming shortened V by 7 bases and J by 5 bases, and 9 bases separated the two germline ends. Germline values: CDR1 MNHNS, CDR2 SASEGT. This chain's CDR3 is CASNLGDNEQFF. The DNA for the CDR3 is TGTGCCAGCAACCTAGGAGACAATGAGCAGTTCTTC.

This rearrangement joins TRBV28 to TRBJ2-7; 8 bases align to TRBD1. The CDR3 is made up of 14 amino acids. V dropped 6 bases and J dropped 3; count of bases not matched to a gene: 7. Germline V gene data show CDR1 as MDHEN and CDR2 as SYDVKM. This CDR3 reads CASSPGQDVYEQYF. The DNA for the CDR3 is TGTGCCAGCAGCCCGGGACAGGACGTCTACGAGCAGTACTTC.

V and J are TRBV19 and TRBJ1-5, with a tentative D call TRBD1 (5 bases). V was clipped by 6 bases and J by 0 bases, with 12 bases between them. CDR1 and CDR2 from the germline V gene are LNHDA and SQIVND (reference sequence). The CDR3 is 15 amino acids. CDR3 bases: TGTGCCAGTAGCGGGAGGGGTAATAGCAATCAGCCCCAGCATTTT. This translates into CASSGRGNSNQPQHF.

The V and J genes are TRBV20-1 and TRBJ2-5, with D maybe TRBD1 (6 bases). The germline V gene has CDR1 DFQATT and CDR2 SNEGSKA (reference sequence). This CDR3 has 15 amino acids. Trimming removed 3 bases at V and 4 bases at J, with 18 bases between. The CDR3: CSASTVQGNRETQYF. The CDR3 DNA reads TGCAGTGCTAGTACGGTGCAGGGGAATAGAGAGACCCAGTACTTC.

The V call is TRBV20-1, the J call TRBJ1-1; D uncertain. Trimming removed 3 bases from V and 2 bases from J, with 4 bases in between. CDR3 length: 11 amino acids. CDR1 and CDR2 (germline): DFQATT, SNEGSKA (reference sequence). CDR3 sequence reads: CSASPNTEAFF. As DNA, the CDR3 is TGCAGTGCTAGTCCAAACACTGAAGCTTTCTTT.

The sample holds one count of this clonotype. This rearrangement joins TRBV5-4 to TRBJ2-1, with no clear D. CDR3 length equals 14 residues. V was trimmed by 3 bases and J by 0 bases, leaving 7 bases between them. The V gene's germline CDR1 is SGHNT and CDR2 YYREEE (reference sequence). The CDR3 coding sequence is TGTGCCAGCAGCTCCGGGTACTCCTACAATGAGCAGTTCTTC. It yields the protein CASSSGYSYNEQFF.

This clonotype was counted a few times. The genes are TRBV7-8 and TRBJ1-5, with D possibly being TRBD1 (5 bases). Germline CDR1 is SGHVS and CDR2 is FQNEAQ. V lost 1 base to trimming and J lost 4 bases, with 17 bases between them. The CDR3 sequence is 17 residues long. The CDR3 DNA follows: TGTGCCAGCAGCTTAGTCCGGGCAGGGAGGAGGAATCAGCCCCAGCATTTT. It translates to CASSLVRAGRRNQPQHF.

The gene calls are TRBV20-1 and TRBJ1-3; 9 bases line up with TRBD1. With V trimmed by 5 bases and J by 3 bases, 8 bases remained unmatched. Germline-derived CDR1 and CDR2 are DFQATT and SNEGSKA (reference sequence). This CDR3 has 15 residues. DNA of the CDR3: TGCAGTGCTGTAACCGGGACAGGGTTTGGAAACACCATATATTTT. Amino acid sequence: CSAVTGTGFGNTIYF.

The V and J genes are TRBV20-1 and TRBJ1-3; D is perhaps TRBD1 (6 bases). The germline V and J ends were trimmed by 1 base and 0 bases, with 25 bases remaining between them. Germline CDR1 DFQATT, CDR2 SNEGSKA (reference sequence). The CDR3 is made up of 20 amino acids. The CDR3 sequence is CSARGAPGHTSRDSGNTIYF. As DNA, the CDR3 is TGCAGTGCTAGAGGGGCTCCGGGACACACGAGTCGCGACTCTGGAAACACCATATATTTT.

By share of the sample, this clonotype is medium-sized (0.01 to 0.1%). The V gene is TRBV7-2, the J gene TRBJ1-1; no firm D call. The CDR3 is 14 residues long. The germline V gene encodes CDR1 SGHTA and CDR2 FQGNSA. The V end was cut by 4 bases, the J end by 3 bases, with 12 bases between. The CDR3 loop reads CASSWTPGDTEAFF. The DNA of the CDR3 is TGTGCCAGCAGCTGGACGCCCGGGGACACTGAAGCTTTCTTT.

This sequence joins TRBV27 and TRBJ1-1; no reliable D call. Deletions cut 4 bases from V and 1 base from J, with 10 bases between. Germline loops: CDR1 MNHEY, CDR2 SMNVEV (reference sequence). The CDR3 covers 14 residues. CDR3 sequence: CASSWNGWNTEAFF. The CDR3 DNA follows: TGTGCCAGCAGTTGGAACGGGTGGAACACTGAAGCTTTCTTT.

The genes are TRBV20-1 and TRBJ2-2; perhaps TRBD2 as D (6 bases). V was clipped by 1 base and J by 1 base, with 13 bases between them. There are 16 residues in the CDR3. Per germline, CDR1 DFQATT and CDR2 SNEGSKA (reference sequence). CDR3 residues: CSARAPGLQNTGELFF. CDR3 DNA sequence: TGCAGTGCTAGAGCTCCGGGACTCCAGAACACCGGGGAGCTGTTTTTT.

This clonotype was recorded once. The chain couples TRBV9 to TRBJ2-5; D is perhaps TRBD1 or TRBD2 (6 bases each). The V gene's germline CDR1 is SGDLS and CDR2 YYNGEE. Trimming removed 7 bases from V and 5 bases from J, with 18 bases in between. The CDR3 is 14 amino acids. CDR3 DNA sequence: TGTGCCAGCTCCCTATCGTGGGGGGCTGAGACCCAGTACTTC. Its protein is CASSLSWGAETQYF.

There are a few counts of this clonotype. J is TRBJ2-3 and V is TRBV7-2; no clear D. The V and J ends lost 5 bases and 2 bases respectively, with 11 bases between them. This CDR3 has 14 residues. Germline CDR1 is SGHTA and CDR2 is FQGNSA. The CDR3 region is CASSKATNTDTQYF. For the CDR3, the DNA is TGTGCCAGCAGCAAAGCGACGAACACAGATACGCAGTATTTT.

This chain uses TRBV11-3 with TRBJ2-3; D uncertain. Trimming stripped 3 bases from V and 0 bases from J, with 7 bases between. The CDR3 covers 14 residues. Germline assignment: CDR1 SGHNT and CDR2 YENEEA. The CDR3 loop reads CASSFGASTDTQYF. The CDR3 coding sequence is TGTGCCAGCAGCTTTGGAGCTAGCACAGATACGCAGTATTTT.

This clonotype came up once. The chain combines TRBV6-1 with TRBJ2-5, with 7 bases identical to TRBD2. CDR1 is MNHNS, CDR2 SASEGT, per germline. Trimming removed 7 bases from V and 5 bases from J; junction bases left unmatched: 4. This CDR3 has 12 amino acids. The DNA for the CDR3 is TGTGCCAGCAAGTTCGGGAGGGAGACCCAGTACTTC. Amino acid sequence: CASKFGRETQYF.

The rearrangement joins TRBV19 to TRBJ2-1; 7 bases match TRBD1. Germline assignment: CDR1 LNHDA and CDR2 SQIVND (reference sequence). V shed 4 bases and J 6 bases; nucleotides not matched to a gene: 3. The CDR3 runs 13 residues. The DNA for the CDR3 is TGTGCCAGTAGTACCCACAGGGGCAATGAGCAGTTCTTC. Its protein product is CASSTHRGNEQFF.

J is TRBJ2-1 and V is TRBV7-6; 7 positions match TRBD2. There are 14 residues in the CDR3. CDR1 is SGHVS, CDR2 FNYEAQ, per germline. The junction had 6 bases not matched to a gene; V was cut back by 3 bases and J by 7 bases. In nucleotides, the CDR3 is TGTGCCAGCAGCTTGGTGGGAGGGCCGAATGAGCAGTTCTTC. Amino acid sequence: CASSLVGGPNEQFF. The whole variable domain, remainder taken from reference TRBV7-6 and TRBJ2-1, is GAGVSQSPRYKVTKRGQDVALRCDPISGHVSLYWYRQALGQGPEFLTYFNYEAQQDKSGLPNDRFSAERPEGSISTLTIQRTEQRDSAMYRCASSLVGGPNEQFFGPGTRLTVL.

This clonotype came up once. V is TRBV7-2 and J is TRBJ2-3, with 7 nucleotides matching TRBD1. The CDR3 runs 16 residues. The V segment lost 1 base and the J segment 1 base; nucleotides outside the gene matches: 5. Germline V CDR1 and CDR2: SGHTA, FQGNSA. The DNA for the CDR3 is TGTGCCAGCAGCTTAGATTCTGGACAGGGCACAGATACGCAGTATTTT. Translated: CASSLDSGQGTDTQYF. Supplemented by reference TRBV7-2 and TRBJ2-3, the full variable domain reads GAGVSQSPSNKVTEKGKDVELRCDPISGHTALYWYRQSLGQGLEFLIYFQGNSAPDKSGLPSDRFSAERTGGSVSTLTIQRTQQEDSAVYLCASSLDSGQGTDTQYFGPGTRLTVL.

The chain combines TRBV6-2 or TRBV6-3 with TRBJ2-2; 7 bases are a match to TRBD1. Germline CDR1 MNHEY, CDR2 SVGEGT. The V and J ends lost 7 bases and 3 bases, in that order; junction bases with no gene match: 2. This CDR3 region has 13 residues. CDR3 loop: CASNRGHTGELFF. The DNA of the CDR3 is TGTGCCAGCAATAGGGGGCACACCGGGGAGCTGTTTTTT.

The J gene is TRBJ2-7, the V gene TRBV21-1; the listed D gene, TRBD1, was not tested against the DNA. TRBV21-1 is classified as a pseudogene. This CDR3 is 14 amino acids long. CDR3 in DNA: TGTGCCGGGGACCCTGACCCGAATTCCTACGAGCAGTACTTC. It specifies CAGDPDPNSYEQYF.

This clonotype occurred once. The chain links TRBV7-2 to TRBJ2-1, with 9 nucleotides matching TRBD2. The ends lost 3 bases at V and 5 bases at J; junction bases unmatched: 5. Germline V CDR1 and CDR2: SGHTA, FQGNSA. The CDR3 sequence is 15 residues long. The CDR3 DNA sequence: TGTGCCAGCAGCTTGACTAGCGGTCGGGACAATGAGCAGTTCTTC. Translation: CASSLTSGRDNEQFF.

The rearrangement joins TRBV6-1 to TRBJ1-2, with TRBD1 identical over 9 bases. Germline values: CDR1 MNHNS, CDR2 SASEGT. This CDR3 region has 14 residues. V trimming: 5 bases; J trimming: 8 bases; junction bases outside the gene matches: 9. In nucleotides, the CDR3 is TGTGCCAGCAGTATAGGACAGGGGATCTACGGCTACACCTTC. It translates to CASSIGQGIYGYTF.